These 23 T cell receptor beta chains were all obtained from the same sample, sequenced in a study of T cells in tumors after PD-1 blockade. Measured with immunoSEQ multiplex PCR; TCRdb has only the in-frame clones, and not every one. The table shows about 24,000 clones, with roughly 85% occurring only once. The sample consisted of PBMCs, taken after anti-PD-1 treatment. These TCRs come from a human donor with basal cell carcinoma.

The chain is built from TRBV3-1 (or the pseudogene TRBV3-2) and TRBJ2-3; weak D call: TRBD2 (7 bases). There are 15 residues in the CDR3. V dropped 4 bases and J dropped 2 bases, with 13 bases sitting between them. Germline lookup yields CDR1 LGHDT and CDR2 YNNKEL (reference sequence). CDR3 sequence reads: CASSPRGGVTDTQYF. For the CDR3, the DNA is TGTGCCAGCAGCCCCCGCGGGGGCGTCACAGATACGCAGTATTTT.

This chain uses TRBV4-1 with TRBJ2-5; 8 bases align to TRBD2. Unmatched junction bases numbered 5, after V lost 5 bases and J lost 6 bases. Germline values: CDR1 MGHRA, CDR2 YSYEKL. This CDR3 has 13 amino acids. The CDR3 DNA reads as TGCGCCAGCAGCTCGGGAGGGGAAAAGACCCAGTACTTC. Protein product: CASSSGGEKTQYF.

The rearrangement links TRBV6-7 to TRBJ1-5; D remains ambiguous. TRBV6-7 is an ORF; its function is uncertain. The V and J ends lost 3 bases and 4 bases respectively, with 13 bases between them. This CDR3 comprises 15 residues. The CDR3 region has the DNA TGTGCCAGCAGTTATAAGGACTGGAAGAATCAGCCCCAGCATTTT. Its translation: CASSYKDWKNQPQHF.

The chain uses TRBV5-1 and TRBJ1-6, with D perhaps matching TRBD1 (6 bases). Per the germline V gene, CDR1 is SGHRS and CDR2 is YFSETQ. V was pared by 8 bases and J by 10 bases, with 16 bases between. CDR3 length: 13 amino acids. This chain's CDR3 is CASRQVSGSPLHF. As DNA, the CDR3 is TGCGCCAGTAGACAGGTCTCTGGGTCACCCCTCCACTTT.

The V gene is TRBV5-4, the J gene TRBJ2-2, with unresolved D. Trimming left V 0 bases short and J 5 bases short, with 8 bases between. Germline loops: CDR1 SGHNT, CDR2 YYREEE (reference sequence). The CDR3 runs 14 residues. The CDR3 DNA is TGTGCCAGCAGCTTGGGGTTGGGGACCGGGGAGCTGTTTTTT. Its translation: CASSLGLGTGELFF.

This clone is large in the sample. The rearrangement uses TRBV27 and TRBJ1-5, with 9 bases matching TRBD1. The V gene end was trimmed by 6 bases and the J gene end by 6 bases; junction bases not matched to a gene: 9. The germline V gene has CDR1 MNHEY and CDR2 SMNVEV (reference sequence). CDR3 length: 15 residues. In DNA form, the CDR3 reads TGTGCCAGCAGCATAACAGGGGGCGGAGGTCAGCCCCAGCATTTT. Encoded protein: CASSITGGGGQPQHF.

This clone was detected a few times. This sequence joins TRBV14 and TRBJ2-3; 15 bases align to TRBD2. With V trimmed by 2 bases and J by 4 bases, 7 bases remained unmatched. This CDR3 spans 18 amino acids. CDR1 SGHDN and CDR2 FVKESK come from the germline V gene. The CDR3 loop reads CASSQFGTSGGTADTQYF. DNA of the CDR3: TGTGCCAGCAGCCAATTTGGGACTAGCGGGGGGACGGCAGATACGCAGTATTTT.

The V and J genes are TRBV6-6 and TRBJ2-3, with a tentative D call TRBD2 (7 bases). The germline CDR1 and CDR2 sequences are MNHNY and SVGAGI (reference sequence). V lost 6 bases to trimming and J lost 5 bases, with 24 bases between them. The CDR3 loop spans 17 amino acids. CDR3 bases: TGTGCCAGCAGCCGAGGGGGGGGTGGATTGAGGGGAGATACGCAGTATTTT. Protein product: CASSRGGGGLRGDTQYF.

This rearrangement joins TRBV11-2 to TRBJ1-1, with D uncertain. Germline V CDR1 and CDR2: SGHAT, FQNNGV. V lost 2 bases and J 0 bases, leaving 22 bases between the germline ends. This CDR3 comprises 19 residues. CDR3 sequence: CASSLLVPGTLVMNTEAFF. The CDR3 DNA sequence: TGTGCCAGCAGCTTACTGGTCCCCGGCACGCTCGTGATGAACACTGAAGCTTTCTTT.

The CDR3 reads CASSQDQSQVRTQYF. CDR3 DNA sequence: TGTGCCAGCAGCCAAGATCAAAGCCAAGTCCGGACCCAGTACTTC. V and J are TRBV3-1 (or the pseudogene TRBV3-2) and TRBJ2-5; D unresolved. V shed 0 bases and J shed 7 bases, with 15 bases lying between them. This CDR3 has 15 amino acids. CDR1 is LGHDT, CDR2 YNNKEL, per germline (reference sequence).

The chain combines TRBV7-8 with TRBJ2-3; D is possibly TRBD2 (7 bases). In germline, CDR1 is SGHVS, CDR2 FQNEAQ. With 5 bases removed from V and 10 bases from J, the gap between germline ends came to 16 bases. The CDR3 loop spans 13 amino acids. The CDR3 nucleotides are TGTGCCAGCAGCCCAGAGGGGGGGCCTTCGCAGTATTTT. As protein: CASSPEGGPSQYF. Full variable domain (missing parts from reference TRBV7-8 and TRBJ2-3): GAGVSQSPRYKVAKRGQDVALRCDPISGHVSLFWYQQALGQGPEFLTYFQNEAQLDKSGLPSDRFFAERPEGSVSTLKIQRTQQEDSAVYLCASSPEGGPSQYFGPGTRLTVL.

This chain uses TRBV7-2 with TRBJ2-2; TRBD2 aligns across 8 bases. The CDR3 contains 15 residues. With 5 bases clipped from V and 6 bases from J, the junction kept 8 bases outside the gene matches. Per germline, CDR1 SGHTA and CDR2 FQGNSA. CDR3 sequence (DNA): TGTGCCAGCAGCCCTAGACTAGCGTCCGCCGGGGAGCTGTTTTTT. Amino acids: CASSPRLASAGELFF.

The J gene is TRBJ2-5, the V gene TRBV21-1; the table's D call TRBD2 went unverified against the DNA. TRBV21-1 is noted as a pseudogene. The CDR3 is 15 residues long. In nucleotides, the CDR3 is TGTGCCAGCAGCAAATATGTAGCGGGGGAAGAGACCCAGTACTTC. Protein sequence: CASSKYVAGEETQYF.

The chain carries TRBV7-9 and TRBJ2-3; TRBD2 aligns across 7 bases. From germline, CDR1 is SEHNR and CDR2 FQNEAQ (reference sequence). J was trimmed by 3 bases and V by 4 bases; bases with no gene match: 13. There are 17 residues in the CDR3. CDR3 sequence reads: CASSSGIAGPGTDTQYF. CDR3 coding DNA: TGTGCCAGCAGCTCGGGGATAGCGGGCCCCGGGACAGATACGCAGTATTTT.

This clone was counted a single time. V is TRBV5-6 and J is TRBJ1-1; maybe TRBD1 (5 bases). CDR3 length equals 14 residues. The germline V and J ends were trimmed by 4 bases and 4 bases, with 14 bases remaining between them. Germline V gives CDR1 SGHDT, CDR2 YYEEEE. The CDR3 is CASSPQGLATEAFF. In nucleotides, the CDR3 is TGTGCCAGCAGCCCTCAGGGTTTGGCCACTGAAGCTTTCTTT.

V and J are TRBV6-5 and TRBJ2-7, with a tentative D call TRBD1 (5 bases). Per germline, CDR1 MNHEY and CDR2 SVGAGI. The CDR3 has 15 amino acids. V was cut by 7 bases and J by 2 bases, with 18 bases left in between. The CDR3 here is CASTQGPGPPYEQYF. CDR3 coding DNA: TGTGCCAGCACCCAGGGTCCCGGCCCACCCTACGAGCAGTACTTC.

This clone has a handful of counts. V and J are TRBV18 and TRBJ1-2; TRBD1 might be the D (6 bases). The V and J ends lost 3 bases and 4 bases respectively, with 12 bases between them. This CDR3 has 14 amino acids. Germline CDR1 reads KGHSH; CDR2 reads LQKENI. For the CDR3, the DNA is TGTGCCAGCTCACCGGGGGCATCTGTCTATGGCTACACCTTC. Translated: CASSPGASVYGYTF.

CDR3 DNA: TGTGCCAGCAGCTCCCCGGGGGGGAATCATGGCTACACCTTC. It translates to CASSSPGGNHGYTF. The chain has TRBV7-9 and TRBJ1-2, with D perhaps TRBD1 (5 bases). CDR1 is SEHNR and CDR2 is FQNEAQ in the germline V gene (reference sequence). This CDR3 region has 14 residues. The germline V and J ends were trimmed by 4 bases and 6 bases, with 15 bases remaining between them.

V gene TRBV19 combines with J gene TRBJ1-5; D is ambiguous. The germline V gene has CDR1 LNHDA and CDR2 SQIVND (reference sequence). This CDR3 region has 14 residues. Deletions cut 5 bases from V and 4 bases from J, with 12 bases between. This chain's CDR3 is CASSLLGENQPQHF. In nucleotides, the CDR3 is TGTGCCAGTAGTCTTTTAGGTGAGAATCAGCCCCAGCATTTT.

The chain recombines TRBV2 with TRBJ1-4; D unclear. V was clipped by 6 bases and J by 0 bases, with 17 bases between them. The length of the CDR3 is 17 residues. Per the germline V gene, CDR1 is SNHLY and CDR2 is FYNNEI. This CDR3 reads CASRRPRSGSTNEKLFF. The CDR3 DNA reads TGTGCCAGCAGAAGGCCCCGGTCGGGTTCAACTAATGAAAAACTGTTTTTT.

The V call is TRBV6-5, the J call TRBJ1-5; D is undetermined. The germline V gene has CDR1 MNHEY and CDR2 SVGAGI. This CDR3 spans 14 amino acids. Between the trimmed V and J ends, which lost 0 bases and 7 bases, there was a span of 10 bases. CDR3 loop: CASSYSGRGQPQHF. CDR3 nucleotides: TGTGCCAGCAGTTACTCAGGCAGAGGGCAGCCCCAGCATTTT.

This clone is classed as large. J is TRBJ1-1 and V is TRBV2; 7 bases are a match to TRBD1. Trimming took 3 bases from V and 13 from J; bases not matched to a gene: 14. The CDR3 spans 14 residues. The germline V gene has CDR1 SNHLY and CDR2 FYNNEI. DNA for the CDR3: TGTGCCAGCAGTGACGGGGGCAGGACAGGATTCGGTTTCTTT. Translated: CASSDGGRTGFGFF.

The chain carries TRBV3-1 (or the pseudogene TRBV3-2) and TRBJ1-1; possible D gene TRBD1, 5 bases. The CDR3 is 14 amino acids. Germline V gene lookup returns CDR1 LGHDT and CDR2 YNNKEL (reference sequence). The V end was cut by 3 bases, the J end by 11 bases, with 19 bases between. CDR3 nucleotide sequence: TGTGCCAGCAGCCAGAAAGGGACGGGGGGTGATGCTTTCTTT. It encodes CASSQKGTGGDAFF.